There are many counts of the clone carrying this T cell receptor beta chain. These data are taken from a study of neurological immune-mediated disorders. Sample time point: longitudinal time-point 1 (baseline). Stored at -80 C, 2 million PBMCs were the source of the unsorted libraries. TCRdb reprocessed the 5' RACE reads via MiXCR and lists one record per CDR3 protein. This table has tens of thousands of distinct CDR3 sequences, 10% appearing once. Germline-derived CDR1 and CDR2 are MGHDK and SYGVNS. CDR3 length: 12 residues. Trimming took off 0 bases at V and 5 bases at J, with 5 bases between the two ends.

V and J are TRBV25-1 and TRBJ2-7; D unclear. The sequenced material came from PBMCs. The origin of this receptor is a man between 25 and 39 years old in good health. This CDR3 reads CASSEYMDEQYF. In nucleotides, the CDR3 is TGTGCCAGCAGTGAATATATGGACGAGCAGTACTTC.